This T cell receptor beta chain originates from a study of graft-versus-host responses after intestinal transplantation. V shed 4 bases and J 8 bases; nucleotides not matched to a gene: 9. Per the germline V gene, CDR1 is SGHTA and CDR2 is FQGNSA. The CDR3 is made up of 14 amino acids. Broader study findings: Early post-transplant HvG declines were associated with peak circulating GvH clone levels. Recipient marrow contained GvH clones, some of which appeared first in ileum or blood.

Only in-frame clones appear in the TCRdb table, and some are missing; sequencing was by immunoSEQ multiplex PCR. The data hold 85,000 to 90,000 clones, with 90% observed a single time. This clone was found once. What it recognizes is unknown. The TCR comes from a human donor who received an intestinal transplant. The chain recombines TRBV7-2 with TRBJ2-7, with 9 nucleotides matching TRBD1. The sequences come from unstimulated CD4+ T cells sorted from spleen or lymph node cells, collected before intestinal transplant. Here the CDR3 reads CASSSEGQGLKQYF. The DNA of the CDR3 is TGTGCCAGCAGCTCAGAGGGACAGGGCTTGAAGCAGTACTTC.